This TCR beta chain was found in a study of cytomegalovirus exposure and HLA in healthy donors. Study-wide results and caveats: The later analysis indicated that the majority of CMV-associated TCR beta chains appeared HLA-restricted. Prior analysis indicated that the majority of TCR beta V segments exhibited productivity approximately 90% or approximately 30% of the time. Presence/absence analyses took donor sequencing depth as roughly uniform.

On this clone itself: As yet, its antigen is unknown.

This PCR relied on a set of 60 Vbeta primers and 13 Jbeta primers. This table comes from immunoSEQ multiplex PCR, and its TCRdb copy is limited to in-frame clones, with some not included. The table lists under 200,000 clones, about 80% of them singletons. Germline assignment: CDR1 SGHDT and CDR2 YYEEEE. Between the trimmed V and J ends, which lost 2 bases and 4 bases, there was a span of 16 bases. The CDR3 totals 16 residues. The sequence derives from a man aged 50 to 59 in good health and CMV-seropositive. Input material: PBMCs. The chain has TRBV5-6 and TRBJ1-3, with D maybe TRBD1 (6 bases). In DNA form, the CDR3 reads TGTGCCAGCAGCTTCCGGGACAAGCTTTACGGAAACACCATATATTTT. This translates into CASSFRDKLYGNTIYF.